A single sample is the source of the 28 T cell receptor beta chains below, sequenced in a study of blood T cell repertoires in COVID-19. The table came from immunoSEQ multiplex PCR; TCRdb's copy has only in-frame clones and leaves some out. The table lists 140,000 to 150,000 clones, over 75% of them singletons, with 6.5% to 9.5% in the top ten. Sample: peripheral blood. Receptors were obtained from a woman aged 55-70 years with COVID-19, enrolled during active disease.

The V and J genes are TRBV4-2 and TRBJ1-1; tentatively, D is TRBD1 (5 bases). The CDR3 loop spans 15 amino acids. V lost 4 bases and J lost 6, with 18 bases in between. Per germline, CDR1 LGHNA and CDR2 YNFKEQ. This CDR3 reads CASSLPQVRGAEAFF. The CDR3 DNA sequence: TGTGCCAGCAGCCTACCCCAAGTCCGGGGGGCTGAAGCTTTCTTT.

This chain links TRBV19 with TRBJ2-7, with TRBD1 identical over 8 bases. Germline assignment: CDR1 LNHDA and CDR2 SQIVND (reference sequence). CDR3 length: 19 amino acids. The V gene end was trimmed by 3 bases and the J gene end by 0 bases; junction bases not matched to a gene: 16. CDR3 DNA sequence: TGTGCCAGTAGTATTGGTGGGGCCAGGGGGCTTATCAGCTCCTACGAGCAGTACTTC. This translates into CASSIGGARGLISSYEQYF.

The chain combines TRBV7-3 with TRBJ2-6, with D maybe TRBD2 (5 bases). Trimming removed 5 bases at V and 9 bases at J, with 14 bases between. CDR1 is SGHTA and CDR2 is FQGTGA in the germline V gene. The CDR3 extends over 14 amino acids. The CDR3 bases are TGTGCCAGCAGCGAGGGCGGCGGAGGCAACGTCCTGACTTTC. Protein product: CASSEGGGGNVLTF. The complete variable domain, with remaining parts taken from reference TRBV7-3 and TRBJ2-6, reads GAGVSQTPSNKVTEKGKYVELRCDPISGHTALYWYRQSLGQGPEFLIYFQGTGAADDSGLPNDRFFAVRPEGSVSTLKIQRTERGDSAVYLCASSEGGGGNVLTFGAGSRLTVL.

This chain links TRBV18 with TRBJ1-4, with D hard to call. The CDR3 runs 16 residues. Germline values: CDR1 KGHSH, CDR2 LQKENI. V was cut by 6 bases and J by 0 bases, with 14 bases left in between. The CDR3 region is CASSREALTTNEKLFF. CDR3 bases: TGTGCCAGCTCCCGTGAGGCTCTTACAACTAATGAAAAACTGTTTTTT.

Regarding this clone: The junction differs from germline at one of its ends, possibly a read error. This chain connects TRBV7-7 to TRBJ2-1; 7 bases are shared with TRBD1. Germline V lookup: CDR1 SSHAT, CDR2 FNYEAQ (reference sequence). The CDR3 spans 13 residues. CDR3 residues: CASSVTGENEQFF. The CDR3 bases are TGTGCTAGCAGCGTCACAGGGGAGAATGAGCAGTTCTTC. Looking up the rest from reference TRBV7-7 and TRBJ2-1 gives the full variable domain: GAGVSQSPRYKVTKRGQDVTLRCDPISSHATLYWYQQALGQGPEFLTYFNYEAQPDKSGLPSDRFSAERPEGSISTLTIQRTEQRDSAMYRCASSVTGENEQFFGPGTRLTVL.

The CDR3 DNA reads as TGTGCCAGCAGCCCGGACAGGACGACTAATGAAAAACTGTTTTTT. Amino acids: CASSPDRTTNEKLFF. V and J are TRBV6-5 and TRBJ1-4; TRBD1 matches 7 bases. Germline values: CDR1 MNHEY, CDR2 SVGAGI. CDR3 length: 15 amino acids. Trimming took 6 bases from V and 2 from J; bases not matched to a gene: 6.

V usage is TRBV6-4 and J usage is TRBJ2-3; no clear D gene. The ends were cut back, 2 bases at V and 2 bases at J, with 8 bases in the middle. Germline V CDR1 and CDR2: MRHNA, SNTAGT. The CDR3 loop spans 14 amino acids. DNA of the CDR3: TGTGCCAGCAGTGACGATCAGGACACAGATACGCAGTATTTT. Its protein product is CASSDDQDTDTQYF.

The V gene is TRBV30, the J gene TRBJ2-5; D is possibly TRBD2 (6 bases). Trimming removed 6 bases from V and 1 base from J, with 9 bases in between. This CDR3 is built from 12 residues. Germline-derived CDR1 and CDR2 are GTSNPN and SVGIG (reference sequence). For the CDR3, the DNA is TGTGCCTGCAAGACTAGCCAAGAGACCCAGTACTTC. As protein: CACKTSQETQYF.

This chain joins TRBV5-5 and TRBJ1-1; D may be TRBD1 (5 bases). The CDR3 totals 16 residues. V shed 0 bases and J shed 4 bases, with 16 bases lying between them. The germline V gene has CDR1 SGHKS and CDR2 YYEKEE (reference sequence). Written as DNA, the CDR3 is TGTGCCAGCAGCTTGGAGATTGCCAGGGTGGTCACTGAAGCTTTCTTT. This codes for CASSLEIARVVTEAFF. The whole variable domain, remainder taken from reference TRBV5-5 and TRBJ1-1, is DAGVTQSPTHLIKTRGQQVTLRCSPISGHKSVSWYQQVLGQGPQFIFQYYEKEERGRGNFPDRFSARQFPNYSSELNVNALLLGDSALYLCASSLEIARVVTEAFFGQGTRLTVV.

The rearrangement uses TRBV4-2 and TRBJ2-3; 8 positions agree with TRBD2. Unmatched junction bases numbered 2, after V lost 1 base and J lost 2 bases. Germline V gene lookup returns CDR1 LGHNA and CDR2 YNFKEQ. The CDR3 totals 15 residues. CDR3 sequence: CASSQGGGTTDTQYF. CDR3 coding DNA: TGTGCCAGCAGCCAAGGCGGGGGGACCACAGATACGCAGTATTTT.

Details on this clone: This CDR3 is also generated by other DNA sequences in the sample. V is TRBV5-4 and J is TRBJ2-2, with D perhaps matching TRBD1 (6 bases). Germline CDR1 and CDR2: SGHNT and YYREEE (reference sequence). V was trimmed by 0 bases and J by 6 bases, leaving 12 bases between them. The CDR3 has 15 amino acids. The CDR3 sequence is CASSLGRGSAGELFF. The CDR3 DNA sequence: TGTGCCAGCAGCTTGGGAAGGGGGTCGGCCGGGGAGCTGTTTTTT.

The rearrangement joins TRBV7-2 to TRBJ2-1; the match to TRBD1 covers 7 bases. The CDR3 spans 16 residues. Germline-derived CDR1 and CDR2 are SGHTA and FQGNSA. Trimming removed 0 bases from V and 3 bases from J; junction bases left unmatched: 5. The CDR3 DNA is TGTGCCAGCAGCTTAGCGGGCAGGGGGAACTACAATGAGCAGTTCTTC. As protein: CASSLAGRGNYNEQFF.

The V and J genes are TRBV29-1 and TRBJ2-5, with TRBD2 matching 8 bases. The V segment lost 7 bases and the J segment 1 base; nucleotides outside the gene matches: 5. The CDR3 is 13 residues long. Per germline, CDR1 SQVTM and CDR2 ANQGSEA. DNA for the CDR3: TGCAGCGGGACGCGGGGGGTCCAAGAGACCCAGTACTTC. It codes for CSGTRGVQETQYF.

The CDR3 here is CASNGQGSDTQYF. DNA of the CDR3: TGTGCCAGCAACGGACAGGGGTCCGATACGCAGTATTTT. This chain connects TRBV2 to TRBJ2-3; 9 bases fit TRBD1. Per germline, CDR1 SNHLY and CDR2 FYNNEI. J was trimmed by 6 bases and V by 7 bases; bases with no gene match: 5. The CDR3 has 13 residues.

V and J are TRBV5-1 and TRBJ2-3, with D unclear. V lost 5 bases to trimming and J lost 6 bases, with 7 bases between them. The germline V gene encodes CDR1 SGHRS and CDR2 YFSETQ. This CDR3 contains 11 residues. The CDR3, as DNA: TGCGCCAGCAGAGACTGGGATACGCAGTATTTT. Translation gives CASRDWDTQYF.

This chain connects TRBV4-3 to TRBJ1-2; a possible D gene is TRBD1 (6 bases). This CDR3 spans 14 amino acids. Germline V gives CDR1 LGHNA, CDR2 YSLEER. V gave up 0 bases and J gave up 6 bases, with 11 bases separating them. The chain's CDR3 is CASSQDGGAHGYTF. The DNA for the CDR3 is TGCGCCAGCAGCCAAGATGGGGGGGCCCATGGCTACACCTTC.

This clone was seen a few times. The chain joins TRBV6-6 to TRBJ2-1, with D perhaps matching TRBD1 (5 bases). The CDR3 spans 15 residues. The germline V and J ends were trimmed by 6 bases and 0 bases, with 12 bases remaining between them. In germline, CDR1 is MNHNY, CDR2 SVGAGI (reference sequence). CDR3 DNA sequence: TGTGCCAGCAGCCGAGACAGTAGCTCCTACAATGAGCAGTTCTTC. Translated: CASSRDSSSYNEQFF.

In DNA, the CDR3 is TGCGCCAGCAGCTTGAGTGATAGCGGGGAGGCCGGGGAGCTGTTTTTT. Residues: CASSLSDSGEAGELFF. The chain recombines TRBV5-1 with TRBJ2-2, with 8 bases matching TRBD2. The V gene end was trimmed by 1 base and the J gene end by 6 bases; junction bases not matched to a gene: 8. Per the germline V gene, CDR1 is SGHRS and CDR2 is YFSETQ. The CDR3 loop spans 16 amino acids.

This chain links TRBV5-8 with TRBJ1-5, with D perhaps TRBD1 (6 bases). V was cut by 4 bases and J by 0 bases, with 14 bases left in between. The CDR3 consists of 16 residues. The V gene's germline CDR1 is SGHTS and CDR2 YDEGEE. Here the CDR3 DNA reads TGTGCCAGCAGCCGGTGGGGGACATCTAGCAATCAGCCCCAGCATTTT. Protein: CASSRWGTSSNQPQHF.

The V call is TRBV9, the J call TRBJ1-4, with 7 bases fitting TRBD1. The CDR3 spans 18 residues. In germline, CDR1 is SGDLS, CDR2 YYNGEE. Trimming took 0 bases from V and 8 from J; bases not matched to a gene: 16. The CDR3 reads CASSVVAWGTGDGEKLFF. The CDR3 nucleotides read TGTGCCAGCAGCGTAGTGGCATGGGGCACAGGGGACGGAGAAAAACTGTTTTTT. The whole variable domain, remainder taken from reference TRBV9 and TRBJ1-4, is DSGVTQTPKHLITATGQRVTLRCSPRSGDLSVYWYQQSLDQGLQFLIQYYNGEERAKGNILERFSAQQFPDLHSELNLSSLELGDSALYFCASSVVAWGTGDGEKLFFGSGTQLSVL.

This sequence joins TRBV4-3 and TRBJ1-3, with no clear D. Looked up from germline, CDR1 is LGHNA and CDR2 is YSLEER. CDR3 length: 16 amino acids. V lost 1 base, J lost 0 bases, and 10 bases lay in between. The CDR3 coding sequence is TGCGCCAGCAGCCAAGCCACAGCCACCTCTGGAAACACCATATATTTT. This encodes CASSQATATSGNTIYF.

This clone was observed a few times. The chain links TRBV3-1 (or the pseudogene TRBV3-2) to TRBJ1-1; D gene ambiguous. Germline V gene sequence: CDR1 LGHDT, CDR2 YNNKEL (reference sequence). CDR3 length: 12 amino acids. Trimming removed 0 bases at V and 5 bases at J, with 4 bases between. As DNA, the CDR3 is TGTGCCAGCAGCCAAGAAGAGACTGAAGCTTTCTTT. This sequence encodes CASSQEETEAFF.

This chain links TRBV18 with TRBJ1-1; D is perhaps TRBD1 (5 bases). Trimming took 8 bases from V and 1 from J, leaving 11 bases between them. CDR1 KGHSH and CDR2 LQKENI come from the germline V gene. The length of the CDR3 is 13 residues. The CDR3 is CASAMGGNTEAFF. CDR3 coding DNA: TGTGCCAGCGCCATGGGGGGGAACACTGAAGCTTTCTTT. Variable domain in full (rest from reference TRBV18 and TRBJ1-1): NAGVMQNPRHLVRRRGQEARLRCSPMKGHSHVYWYRQLPEEGLKFMVYLQKENIIDESGMPKERFSAEFPKEGPSILRIQQVVRGDSAAYFCASAMGGNTEAFFGQGTRLTVV.

This clone was found once. The rearrangement uses TRBV10-3 and TRBJ2-2; 14 bases map to TRBD2. Germline trimming cut 6 bases from V and 3 bases from J; bases unmatched to any gene: 3. Germline V gives CDR1 ENHRY, CDR2 SYGVKD. This CDR3 spans 16 amino acids. DNA for the CDR3: TGTGCCATCAGGCGGACTAGCGGGGGGTACACCGGGGAGCTGTTTTTT. Its protein is CAIRRTSGGYTGELFF.

CDR3 in amino acids: CASSSQGWVTEAFF. CDR3 nucleotides: TGTGCCAGCAGTTCACAGGGATGGGTCACTGAAGCTTTCTTT. This chain connects TRBV27 to TRBJ1-1; D perhaps matches TRBD1 (6 bases). Trimming left V 4 bases short and J 4 bases short, with 13 bases between. Germline V gene lookup returns CDR1 MNHEY and CDR2 SMNVEV (reference sequence). The CDR3 totals 14 residues.

The V gene is TRBV18, the J gene TRBJ2-6, with unresolved D. V gave up 3 bases and J gave up 0 bases, with 9 bases separating them. The length of the CDR3 is 16 residues. Germline V CDR1 and CDR2: KGHSH, LQKENI. The CDR3 DNA sequence: TGTGCCAGCTCACCTGGAGCGAGCTCTGGGGCCAACGTCCTGACTTTC. It yields the protein CASSPGASSGANVLTF.

The chain is built from TRBV30 and TRBJ2-3, with D possibly matching TRBD1 (5 bases). Trimming took 3 bases from V and 3 from J, leaving 10 bases between them. Germline lookup yields CDR1 GTSNPN and CDR2 SVGIG (reference sequence). The CDR3 has 13 residues. The CDR3 loop is CAWRYRTTDTQYF. The CDR3 nucleotides are TGTGCCTGGAGATATCGGACAACAGATACGCAGTATTTT. The full variable domain, rest sourced from reference TRBV30 and TRBJ2-3, is SQTIHQWPATLVQPVGSPLSLECTVEGTSNPNLYWYRQAAGRGLQLLFYSVGIGQISSEVPQNLSASRPQDRQFILSSKKLLLSDSGFYLCAWRYRTTDTQYFGPGTRLTVL.

The chain has TRBV30 and TRBJ1-6; possible D gene TRBD1, 5 bases. V was cut by 2 bases and J by 9 bases, with 14 bases left in between. CDR1 and CDR2 from the germline V gene are GTSNPN and SVGIG (reference sequence). This CDR3 is 14 amino acids long. In nucleotides, the CDR3 is TGTGCCTGGAGTTTTATTAGGGGAGGTTCACCCCTCCACTTT. This codes for CAWSFIRGGSPLHF. Combining the CDR3 with reference TRBV30 and TRBJ1-6 gives the whole variable domain SQTIHQWPATLVQPVGSPLSLECTVEGTSNPNLYWYRQAAGRGLQLLFYSVGIGQISSEVPQNLSASRPQDRQFILSSKKLLLSDSGFYLCAWSFIRGGSPLHFGNGTRLTVT.